This T cell receptor (beta chain) was captured in a study of T cells in Graves' hyperthyroidism and ophthalmopathy. Looking at the study overall: Peripheral blood collection took place at initial diagnosis, before any treatment.

Researchers amplified the TCR beta CDR3 regions from RNA transcripts. Using the HTBI primer set, a first-round RT-PCR was run on the TCR CDR3. TCRdb reanalysed the multiplex PCR reads using MiXCR and keeps one entry per CDR3 protein. The sample yields some 460,000 distinct CDR3 sequences, approximately 14% seen once. Diagnosis rested on symptoms, serum thyroxine and TRAb, thyroid ultrasound, and orbital computed tomography. Points from the study as a whole: The model foresaw ophthalmopathy a median around 6 months prior to onset.

V shed 2 bases and J shed 5 bases, with 6 bases lying between them. Germline V lookup: CDR1 GTSNPN, CDR2 SVGIG (reference sequence). This CDR3 is built from 12 residues. This clonotype was counted at least ten times. Its antigen is unidentified. The rearrangement uses TRBV30 and TRBJ2-2; D may be TRBD2 (5 bases). Sequences were obtained from blood. The receptor was isolated from a woman between 18 and 29 years old with Graves' hyperthyroidism. The CDR3: CAWSRTTGELFF. CDR3 coding DNA: TGTGCCTGGAGTAGGACTACCGGGGAGCTGTTTTTT.